This T cell receptor beta chain was recovered during a study of T cells in Graves' hyperthyroidism and ophthalmopathy. CDR3 length equals 15 residues. Trimming pared 1 base from V and 4 bases from J, leaving 13 bases between. Germline V gene lookup returns CDR1 LGHDT and CDR2 YNNKEL (reference sequence). Template material for amplifying TCR beta CDR3 regions consisted of RNA transcripts. HTBI primers drove first-round RT-PCR of the TCR CDR3. TCRdb analysed the multiplex PCR reads with MiXCR anew, one entry per CDR3 protein. The sample holds roughly 180,000 distinct CDR3 sequences; approximately 9% are singletons and the top ten take 22%. In its sample, this clonotype was seen many times. Each patient was aged 18 to 65 and had newly diagnosed hyperthyroidism of under 2 months' duration. Criteria for exclusion of patients were uncontrolled infection, other autoimmune disease, pregnancy or lactation.

Sequencing was performed on blood. The origin of this receptor is a woman aged 18-29 years with Graves' hyperthyroidism that later progressed to Graves' ophthalmopathy. The gene calls are TRBV3-1 and TRBJ1-2; no firm D call. This CDR3 reads CASSQGPELGYGYTF. CDR3 nucleotide sequence: TGTGCCAGCAGCCAAGGCCCGGAATTAGGCTATGGCTACACCTTC.